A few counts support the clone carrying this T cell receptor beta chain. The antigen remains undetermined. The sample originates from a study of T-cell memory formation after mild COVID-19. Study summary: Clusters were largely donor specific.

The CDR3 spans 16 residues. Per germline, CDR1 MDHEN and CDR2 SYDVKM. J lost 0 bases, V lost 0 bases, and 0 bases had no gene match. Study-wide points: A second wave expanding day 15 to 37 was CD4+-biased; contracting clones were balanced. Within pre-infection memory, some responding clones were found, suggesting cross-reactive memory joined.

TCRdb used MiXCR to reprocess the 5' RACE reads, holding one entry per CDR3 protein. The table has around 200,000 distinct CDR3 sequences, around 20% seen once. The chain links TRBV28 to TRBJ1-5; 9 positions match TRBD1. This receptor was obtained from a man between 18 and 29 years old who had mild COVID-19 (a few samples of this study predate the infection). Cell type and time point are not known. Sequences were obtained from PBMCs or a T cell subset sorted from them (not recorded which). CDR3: CASSLWGQGSNQPQHF. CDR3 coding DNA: TGTGCCAGCAGTTTATGGGGACAGGGTAGCAATCAGCCCCAGCATTTT.